The clone carrying this T cell receptor (beta chain) came up many times. The CDR3 runs to 14 residues. CDR1 is SGHTA, CDR2 FQGNSA, per germline. V was cut by 1 base and J by 7 bases, with 11 bases left in between. The data derive from a study of T-cell reconstitution after alpha-beta-depleted transplantation in children. During its preparation, the TCRbeta library received unique molecular identifiers. One entry per CDR3 protein, called by TCRdb with MiXCR from the PCR reads. The profile shows some 600,000 distinct CDR3 sequences, around 17% of them singletons. Material: PBMCs from the stem cell graft donor, obtained from the stem cell graft. The gene calls are TRBV7-2 and TRBJ1-5, with D maybe TRBD1 (6 bases). The receptor was derived from a human donor who donated a stem cell graft to a child with acute myeloid leukemia. CDR3: CASSLVAQGQPQHF. The CDR3 nucleotides read TGTGCCAGCAGCTTAGTGGCGCAGGGGCAGCCCCAGCATTTT.